Below, one T cell receptor (beta chain) is given with its context. Its antigen is still unknown. This sample is drawn from a study of OX40 agonist ivuxolimab in advanced cancers. Turning to the study itself: Having had anti-PD-1, anti-PD-L1 or anti-CTLA-4 therapy before was allowed, and about 42% had some. Points from the study as a whole: Normalized expansion of T-cell clones was also low for some nonresponders.

Only in-frame clones appear in the TCRdb table, and some are missing; sequencing was by immunoSEQ multiplex PCR. The table includes 50,000 to 70,000 clones, approximately 84% detected once. People who had autoimmune disease history or systemic immunosuppression were excluded. CDR3 size: 14 residues. Looked up from germline, CDR1 is SGDLS and CDR2 is YYNGEE. Deletions cut 3 bases from V and 8 bases from J, with 14 bases between. The clonotype comes from an adult with an advanced solid tumor such as melanoma, head and neck, liver or kidney cancer. The starting material was CD4+ or CD8+ T cells sorted from blood, obtained in a trial of the OX40 agonist ivuxolimab. V gene TRBV9 combines with J gene TRBJ1-4; possible D gene TRBD1, 6 bases. The CDR3: CASSGDRRDEKLFF. In nucleotides, the CDR3 is TGTGCCAGCAGCGGTGACAGGCGGGACGAAAAACTGTTTTTT. Full variable domain (outside the CDR3, taken from reference TRBV9 and TRBJ1-4): DSGVTQTPKHLITATGQRVTLRCSPRSGDLSVYWYQQSLDQGLQFLIQYYNGEERAKGNILERFSAQQFPDLHSELNLSSLELGDSALYFCASSGDRRDEKLFFGSGTQLSVL.